The 7 T cell receptor beta chains below all came from one sample that was sequenced in a study of T cells in Graves' hyperthyroidism and ophthalmopathy. Amplification of TCR beta CDR3 regions was performed using RNA transcripts as template. The HTBI set primed first-round TCR CDR3 RT-PCR. TCRdb redid the calling of the multiplex PCR reads with MiXCR, one entry per CDR3 protein. The sample holds about 460,000 distinct CDR3 sequences; less than 25% are singletons and the top ten take roughly 49%. The source material was blood. These receptors all stem from a woman aged 70-85 years with Graves' ophthalmopathy.

The gene calls are TRBV15 and TRBJ1-1, with 11 bases aligning to TRBD1. With 6 bases clipped from V and 4 bases from J, the junction kept 7 bases outside the gene matches. The CDR3 has 15 residues. CDR1 is LNHNV, CDR2 YYDKDF, per germline (reference sequence). The CDR3 bases are TGTGCCACCAGGCATACGGGGACAGGGGGCACTGAAGCTTTCTTT. It yields the protein CATRHTGTGGTEAFF. The full variable domain, completed using reference TRBV15 and TRBJ1-1, is DAMVIQNPRYQVTQFGKPVTLSCSQTLNHNVMYWYQQKSSQAPKLLFHYYDKDFNNEADTPDNFQSRRPNTSFCFLDIRSPGLGDTAMYLCATRHTGTGGTEAFFGQGTRLTVV.

The J gene is TRBJ1-2, the V gene TRBV10-3; possibly TRBD1 for D (5 bases). Germline V gene data show CDR1 as ENHRY and CDR2 as SYGVKD. This CDR3 comprises 14 residues. V was shortened by 2 bases and J by 6 bases, with 13 bases between the two germline ends. CDR3 loop: CAISEPTESDGYTF. CDR3 nucleotides: TGTGCCATCAGTGAGCCGACAGAGTCCGATGGCTACACCTTC.

The chain couples TRBV7-2 to TRBJ2-7; TRBD2 is a possible D gene (6 bases). Germline values: CDR1 SGHTA, CDR2 FQGNSA. The CDR3 is made up of 15 amino acids. Trimming took off 2 bases at V and 2 bases at J, with 13 bases between the two ends. CDR3 in DNA: TGTGCCAGCAGCTTACGCCCCGGGGGAACCTACGAGCAGTACTTC. This encodes CASSLRPGGTYEQYF.

This clonotype was observed at least ten times. In DNA, the CDR3 is TGCAGCGGGATGACAGGGGCCCAAGAGACCCAGTACTTC. Protein: CSGMTGAQETQYF. J is TRBJ2-5 and V is TRBV29-1; the match to TRBD1 covers 8 bases. The CDR3 runs 13 residues. CDR1 is SQVTM and CDR2 is ANQGSEA in the germline V gene. V was clipped by 7 bases and J by 1 base; unmatched bases: 5.

This clonotype came up once. This rearrangement joins TRBV11-1 to TRBJ1-6; maybe TRBD1 (6 bases). V was cut by 6 bases and J by 7 bases, with 16 bases left in between. The CDR3 covers 15 residues. Germline V lookup: CDR1 SGHAT, CDR2 FQDESV (reference sequence). CDR3 bases: TGTGCCAGCAGGCGTTCGGGACAAGTAAATTCACCCCTCCACTTT. Translation: CASRRSGQVNSPLHF.

The chain couples TRBV6-1 to TRBJ1-3, with 7 bases that match TRBD1. The CDR3 is made up of 14 amino acids. The V gene's germline CDR1 is MNHNS and CDR2 SASEGT. Trimming removed 6 bases from V and 2 bases from J; junction bases left unmatched: 4. CDR3 nucleotide sequence: TGTGCCAGCAGATCCACAGGGGCTGGAAACACCATATATTTT. Translated: CASRSTGAGNTIYF.

In this sample, this clonotype turned up many times. The chain combines TRBV12-5 with TRBJ1-1; D unclear. Trimming took 1 base from V and 3 from J, leaving 6 bases between them. Germline-derived CDR1 and CDR2 are LGHNT and FRNRAP. The CDR3 is 13 amino acids. This CDR3 reads CASGLGVDTEAFF. CDR3 nucleotide sequence: TGTGCTAGTGGTTTGGGCGTAGACACTGAAGCTTTCTTT.